A single T cell receptor (beta chain) is shown here with its context. The antigen is undetermined. Each diagnosis drew on symptoms, thyroxine, TRAb, thyroid ultrasound and orbital computed tomography findings. Authors of the study amplified TCR beta CDR3 regions from RNA transcripts. A first-round RT-PCR of the TCR CDR3 used the HTBI primer set. TCRdb analysed the multiplex PCR reads with MiXCR anew, one entry per CDR3 protein. The table shows fewer than 300,000 distinct CDR3 sequences, with around 15% occurring only once. This sample is drawn from a study of T cells in Graves' hyperthyroidism and ophthalmopathy. General observations from the study: Before onset, by a median of around 6.4 months, the model predicted ophthalmopathy. Appearing also in blood were most of the thyroid clonotypes expanded above 0.001.

Specimen: blood. The sequence derives from a woman between 50 and 59 years old with Graves' hyperthyroidism that later progressed to Graves' ophthalmopathy.

This CDR3 is CSARQGVNTGELFF. The CDR3 DNA follows: TGCAGTGCTAGGCAGGGGGTTAACACCGGGGAGCTGTTTTTT. V gene TRBV20-1 combines with J gene TRBJ2-2; 7 bases are a match to TRBD1. The CDR3 is 14 amino acids. V shed 3 bases and J 2 bases; nucleotides not matched to a gene: 3. CDR1 and CDR2 from the germline V gene are DFQATT and SNEGSKA (reference sequence).